What follows are 13 T cell receptor beta chains derived from one specimen sequenced in a study of blood T cell repertoires in COVID-19. TCRdb's table, derived via immunoSEQ multiplex PCR, lists solely in-frame clones and lacks some. Here the sample spans 45,000 to 60,000 clones, roughly four fifths being singletons. Sequenced material: peripheral blood. All receptors derive from a woman of 80 years or more with acute or convalescent COVID-19.

V gene TRBV6-1 combines with J gene TRBJ1-1; 7 bases agree with TRBD1. The trim removed 2 bases at V and 10 bases at J, leaving 10 bases unmatched. CDR1 and CDR2 (germline): MNHNS, SASEGT. The CDR3 extends over 14 amino acids. The CDR3 reads CASSEWGEGAGAFF. The DNA of the CDR3 is TGTGCCAGCAGTGAATGGGGCGAGGGGGCAGGAGCTTTCTTT.

This clone was recorded only once. This chain links TRBV10-2 with TRBJ1-1; 8 bases fit TRBD1. Trimming cost V 6 bases and J 2 bases; bases outside gene matches: 8. In germline, CDR1 is WSHSY, CDR2 SAAADI. The CDR3 sequence is 15 residues long. As DNA, the CDR3 is TGCGCCAGCAGGGAGGACAGGGCCCTTAACACTGAAGCTTTCTTT. It specifies CASREDRALNTEAFF.

This chain links TRBV18 with TRBJ1-4, with 7 bases matching TRBD1. The CDR3 is made up of 16 amino acids. Germline CDR1 and CDR2: KGHSH and LQKENI. Trimming cost V 4 bases and J 0 bases; bases outside gene matches: 5. DNA of the CDR3: TGTGCCAGCTCACGGGGACAGCCTTCAACTAATGAAAAACTGTTTTTT. Its protein product is CASSRGQPSTNEKLFF.

This chain joins TRBV11-2 and TRBJ1-2, with D maybe TRBD1 (6 bases). Germline V gives CDR1 SGHAT, CDR2 FQNNGV. The CDR3 is made up of 15 amino acids. The ends were cut back, 2 bases at V and 8 bases at J, with 18 bases in the middle. CDR3 amino acids: CASSLRGARGRGYTF. CDR3 bases: TGTGCCAGCAGCTTACGGGGGGCCCGGGGACGCGGCTACACCTTC. Full variable domain (missing parts from reference TRBV11-2 and TRBJ1-2): EAGVAQSPRYKIIEKRQSVAFWCNPISGHATLYWYQQILGQGPKLLIQFQNNGVVDDSQLPKDRFSAERLKGVDSTLKIQPAKLEDSAVYLCASSLRGARGRGYTFGSGTRLTVV.

The V call is TRBV6-5, the J call TRBJ2-7, with 9 positions matching TRBD2. The CDR3 runs to 15 residues. With V trimmed by 0 bases and J by 3 bases, 3 bases remained unmatched. Germline lookup yields CDR1 MNHEY and CDR2 SVGAGI. In nucleotides, the CDR3 is TGTGCCAGCAGTTACTCGAGACTAGCGGTCTACGAGCAGTACTTC. Its protein is CASSYSRLAVYEQYF.

The table lists this clone with a few counts. This chain connects TRBV29-1 to TRBJ2-2; 9 bases are a match to TRBD1. CDR3 length equals 16 residues. The junction had 8 bases not matched to a gene; V was cut back by 4 bases and J by 2 bases. Germline assignment: CDR1 SQVTM and CDR2 ANQGSEA. CDR3 loop: CSVVSGTGPNTGELFF. As DNA, the CDR3 is TGCAGCGTTGTATCCGGGACAGGGCCTAACACCGGGGAGCTGTTTTTT.

The chain recombines TRBV3-1 (or the pseudogene TRBV3-2) with TRBJ2-5, with a tentative D call TRBD1 (5 bases). V was cut by 7 bases and J by 5 bases, with 14 bases left in between. From germline, CDR1 is LGHDT and CDR2 YNNKEL (reference sequence). The CDR3 spans 13 residues. CDR3 sequence reads: CASTLRDVETQYF. The CDR3 DNA sequence: TGTGCCAGCACCCTCAGGGATGTTGAGACCCAGTACTTC.

In this sample, this clone turned up a few times. This chain joins TRBV12-3 or TRBV12-4 and TRBJ1-1; 9 bases are a match to TRBD1. The J segment lost 11 bases and the V segment lost 6 bases, leaving 10 bases of the junction unmatched. CDR3 length equals 13 residues. Written as DNA, the CDR3 is TGTGCCAGCAGACCGGGACAGGGTATCTTGGCTTTCTTT. Amino acids: CASRPGQGILAFF.

This clone has just one count. CDR3 sequence reads: CASSPAGQGALGTDTQYF. CDR3 coding DNA: TGCGCCAGCAGCCCGGCGGGACAGGGGGCGCTTGGCACAGATACGCAGTATTTT. The chain carries TRBV5-1 and TRBJ2-3; TRBD1 matches 12 bases. CDR3 length: 18 residues. Germline CDR1 reads SGHRS; CDR2 reads YFSETQ. V lost 4 bases, J lost 1 base, and 10 bases stayed unmatched. The full variable domain, with the rest looked up from reference TRBV5-1 and TRBJ2-3, is KAGVTQTPRYLIKTRGQQVTLSCSPISGHRSVSWYQQTPGQGLQFLFEYFSETQRNKGNFPGRFSGRQFSNSRSEMNVSTLELGDSALYLCASSPAGQGALGTDTQYFGPGTRLTVL.

The rearrangement joins TRBV28 to TRBJ1-6; 7 positions agree with TRBD1. V lost 3 bases and J lost 7; bases outside the gene matches: 3. The CDR3 is 14 amino acids. The germline V gene has CDR1 MDHEN and CDR2 SYDVKM. The CDR3 DNA is TGTGCCAGCAGTTTGCACAGGGGAAATTCACCCCTCCACTTT. This codes for CASSLHRGNSPLHF.

This chain joins TRBV5-4 and TRBJ1-3; TRBD1 might be the D (5 bases). V dropped 6 bases and J dropped 5 bases, with 15 bases sitting between them. The germline gives CDR1 SGHNT, CDR2 YYREEE (reference sequence). CDR3 length: 14 residues. Written as DNA, the CDR3 is TGTGCCAGCACCCGGTGGGGGGAACGAAACACCATATATTTT. Its protein product is CASTRWGERNTIYF.

In its sample, this clone was seen a few times. V usage is TRBV19 and J usage is TRBJ2-2; 7 bases match TRBD1. The germline gives CDR1 LNHDA, CDR2 SQIVND (reference sequence). Unmatched junction bases numbered 3, after V lost 5 bases and J lost 0 bases. The CDR3 sequence is 15 residues long. The CDR3 nucleotides are TGTGCCAGTAGTTTGGGGACAGCGAACACCGGGGAGCTGTTTTTT. As protein: CASSLGTANTGELFF. The full variable domain, completed using reference TRBV19 and TRBJ2-2, is DGGITQSPKYLFRKEGQNVTLSCEQNLNHDAMYWYRQDPGQGLRLIYYSQIVNDFQKGDIAEGYSVSREKKESFPLTVTSAQKNPTAFYLCASSLGTANTGELFFGEGSRLTVL.

The chain couples TRBV5-1 to TRBJ1-5, with 7 bases lining up with TRBD1. From germline, CDR1 is SGHRS and CDR2 YFSETQ. The CDR3 runs to 16 residues. The ends lost 0 bases at V and 3 bases at J; junction bases unmatched: 6. The CDR3, as DNA: TGCGCCAGCAGCTTGGGTGGGACAGCTCTCAATCAGCCCCAGCATTTT. Its protein product is CASSLGGTALNQPQHF.